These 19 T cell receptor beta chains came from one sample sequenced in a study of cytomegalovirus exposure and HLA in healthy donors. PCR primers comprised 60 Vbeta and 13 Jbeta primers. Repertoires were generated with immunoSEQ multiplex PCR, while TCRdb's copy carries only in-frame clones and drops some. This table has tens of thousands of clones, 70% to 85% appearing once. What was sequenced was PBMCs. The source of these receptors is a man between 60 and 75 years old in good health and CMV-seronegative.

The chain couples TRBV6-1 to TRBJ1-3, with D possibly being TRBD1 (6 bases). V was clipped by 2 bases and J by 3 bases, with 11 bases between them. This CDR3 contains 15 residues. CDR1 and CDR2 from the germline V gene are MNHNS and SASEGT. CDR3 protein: CASSETGSGGNTIYF. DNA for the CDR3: TGTGCCAGCAGTGAAACAGGGTCCGGTGGAAACACCATATATTTT.

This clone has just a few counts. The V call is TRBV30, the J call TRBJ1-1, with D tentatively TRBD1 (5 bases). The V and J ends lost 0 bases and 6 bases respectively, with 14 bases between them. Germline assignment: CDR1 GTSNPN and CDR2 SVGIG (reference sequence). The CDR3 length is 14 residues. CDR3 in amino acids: CAWSVEATGAEAFF. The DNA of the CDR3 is TGTGCCTGGAGTGTAGAGGCTACGGGGGCTGAAGCTTTCTTT.

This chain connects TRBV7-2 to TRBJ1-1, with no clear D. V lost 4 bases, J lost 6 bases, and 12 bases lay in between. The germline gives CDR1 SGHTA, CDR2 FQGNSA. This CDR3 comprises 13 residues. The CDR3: CASSSDMNSEAFF. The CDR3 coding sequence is TGTGCCAGCAGCTCCGACATGAATTCTGAAGCTTTCTTT.

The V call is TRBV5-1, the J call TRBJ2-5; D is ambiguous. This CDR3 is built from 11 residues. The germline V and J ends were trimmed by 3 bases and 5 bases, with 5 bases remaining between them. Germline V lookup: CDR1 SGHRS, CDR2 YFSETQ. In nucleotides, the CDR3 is TGCGCCAGCAGCTCTTCGGAGACCCAGTACTTC. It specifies CASSSSETQYF.

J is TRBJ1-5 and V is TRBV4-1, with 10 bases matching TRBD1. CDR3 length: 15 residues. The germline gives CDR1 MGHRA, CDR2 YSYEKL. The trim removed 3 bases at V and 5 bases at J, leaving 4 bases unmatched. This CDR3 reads CASSQPTGGDQPQHF. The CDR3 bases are TGCGCCAGCAGCCAGCCGACAGGGGGCGATCAGCCCCAGCATTTT.

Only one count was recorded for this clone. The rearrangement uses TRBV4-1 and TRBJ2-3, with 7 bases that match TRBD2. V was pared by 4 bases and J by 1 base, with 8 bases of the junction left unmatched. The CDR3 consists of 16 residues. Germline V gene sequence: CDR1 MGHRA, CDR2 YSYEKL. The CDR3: CASSPEGRAGTDTQYF. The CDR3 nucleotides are TGCGCCAGCAGCCCTGAGGGGAGGGCAGGCACAGATACGCAGTATTTT.

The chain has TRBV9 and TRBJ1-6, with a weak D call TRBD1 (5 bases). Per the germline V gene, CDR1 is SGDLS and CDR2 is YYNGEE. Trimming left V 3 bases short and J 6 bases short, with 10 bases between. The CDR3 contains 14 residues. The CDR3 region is CASSAGHFNSPLHF. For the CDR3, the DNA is TGTGCCAGCAGCGCAGGACACTTTAATTCACCCCTCCACTTT.

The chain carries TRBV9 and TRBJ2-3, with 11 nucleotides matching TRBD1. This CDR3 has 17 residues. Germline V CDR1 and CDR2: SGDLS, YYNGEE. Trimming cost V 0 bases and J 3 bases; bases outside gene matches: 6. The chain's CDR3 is CASSVAWTGGGTDTQYF. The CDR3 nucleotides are TGTGCCAGCAGCGTAGCCTGGACAGGGGGCGGAACAGATACGCAGTATTTT.

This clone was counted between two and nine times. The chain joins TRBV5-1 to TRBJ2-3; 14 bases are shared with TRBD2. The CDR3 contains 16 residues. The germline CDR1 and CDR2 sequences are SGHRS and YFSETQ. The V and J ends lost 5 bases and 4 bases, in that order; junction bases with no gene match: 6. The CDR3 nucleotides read TGCGCCAGCAGATTTCGACTAGCGGGGGGGGCAGATACGCAGTATTTT. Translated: CASRFRLAGGADTQYF.

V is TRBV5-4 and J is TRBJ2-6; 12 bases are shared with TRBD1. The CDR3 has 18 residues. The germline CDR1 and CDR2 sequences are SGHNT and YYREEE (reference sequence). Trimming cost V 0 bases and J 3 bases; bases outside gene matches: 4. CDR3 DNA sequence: TGTGCCAGCAGCTTGGAGGGACAGGGGGCGGGTGGGGCCAACGTCCTGACTTTC. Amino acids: CASSLEGQGAGGANVLTF.

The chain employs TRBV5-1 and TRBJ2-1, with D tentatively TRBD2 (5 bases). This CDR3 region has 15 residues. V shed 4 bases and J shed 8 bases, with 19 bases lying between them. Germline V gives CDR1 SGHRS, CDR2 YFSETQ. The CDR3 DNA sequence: TGCGCCAGCAGCGATCCTGGCGGGTTGGGGTATGAGCAGTTCTTC. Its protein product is CASSDPGGLGYEQFF.

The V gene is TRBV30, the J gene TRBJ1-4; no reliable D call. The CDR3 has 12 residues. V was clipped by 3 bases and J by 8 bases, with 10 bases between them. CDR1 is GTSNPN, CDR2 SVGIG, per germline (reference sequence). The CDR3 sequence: CAWSAPVEKLFF. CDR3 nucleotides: TGTGCCTGGAGCGCGCCGGTGGAAAAACTGTTTTTT. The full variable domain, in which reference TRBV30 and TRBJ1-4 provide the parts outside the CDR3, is SQTIHQWPATLVQPVGSPLSLECTVEGTSNPNLYWYRQAAGRGLQLLFYSVGIGQISSEVPQNLSASRPQDRQFILSSKKLLLSDSGFYLCAWSAPVEKLFFGSGTQLSVL.

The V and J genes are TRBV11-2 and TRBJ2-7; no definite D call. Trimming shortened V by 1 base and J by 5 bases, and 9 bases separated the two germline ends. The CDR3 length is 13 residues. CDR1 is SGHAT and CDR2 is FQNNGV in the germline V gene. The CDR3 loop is CASSLAYSNEQYF. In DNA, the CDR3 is TGTGCCAGCAGCTTAGCCTACAGTAACGAGCAGTACTTC.

CDR3: CASSAGRRQRDTEAFF. CDR3 coding DNA: TGTGCCAGCAGCGCGGGACGCCGGCAGCGTGACACTGAAGCTTTCTTT. The rearrangement uses TRBV7-8 and TRBJ1-1; tentative D call: TRBD1 (5 bases). The CDR3 runs to 16 residues. Per germline, CDR1 SGHVS and CDR2 FQNEAQ. The V end lost 5 bases, the J end lost 3 bases, and 19 bases lay between the germline ends.

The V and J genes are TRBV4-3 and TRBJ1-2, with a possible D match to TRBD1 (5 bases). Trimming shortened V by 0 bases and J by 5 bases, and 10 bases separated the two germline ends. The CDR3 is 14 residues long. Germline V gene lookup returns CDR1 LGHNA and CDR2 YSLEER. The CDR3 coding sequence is TGCGCCAGCAGCCAAGACCGGGGGAGGTATGGCTACACCTTC. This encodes CASSQDRGRYGYTF.

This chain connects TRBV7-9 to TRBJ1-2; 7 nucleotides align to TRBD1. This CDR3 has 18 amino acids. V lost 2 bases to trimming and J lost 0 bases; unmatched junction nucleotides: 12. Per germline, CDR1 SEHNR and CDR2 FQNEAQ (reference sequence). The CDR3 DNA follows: TGTGCCAGCAGCTTAAAATCCCGGACAGGACCCGCTAACTATGGCTACACCTTC. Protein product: CASSLKSRTGPANYGYTF.

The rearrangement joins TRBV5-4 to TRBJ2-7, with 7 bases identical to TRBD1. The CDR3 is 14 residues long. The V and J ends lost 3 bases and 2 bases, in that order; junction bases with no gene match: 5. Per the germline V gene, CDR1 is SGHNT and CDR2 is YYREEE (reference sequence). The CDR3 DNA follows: TGTGCCAGCAGCTCCGACAGGGACGCCTACGAGCAGTACTTC. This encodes CASSSDRDAYEQYF.

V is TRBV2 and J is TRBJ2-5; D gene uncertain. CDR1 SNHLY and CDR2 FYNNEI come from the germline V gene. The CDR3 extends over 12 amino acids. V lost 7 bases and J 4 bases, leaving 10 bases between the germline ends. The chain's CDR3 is CASNRALETQYF. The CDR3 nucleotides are TGTGCCAGCAATCGAGCTTTAGAGACCCAGTACTTC.

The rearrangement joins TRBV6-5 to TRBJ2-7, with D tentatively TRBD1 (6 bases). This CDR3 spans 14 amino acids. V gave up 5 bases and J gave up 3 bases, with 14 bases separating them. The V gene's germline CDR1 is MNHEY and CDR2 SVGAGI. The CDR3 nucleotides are TGTGCCAGCAGTCCCCAGACAGGCATCTACGAGCAGTACTTC. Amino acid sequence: CASSPQTGIYEQYF.